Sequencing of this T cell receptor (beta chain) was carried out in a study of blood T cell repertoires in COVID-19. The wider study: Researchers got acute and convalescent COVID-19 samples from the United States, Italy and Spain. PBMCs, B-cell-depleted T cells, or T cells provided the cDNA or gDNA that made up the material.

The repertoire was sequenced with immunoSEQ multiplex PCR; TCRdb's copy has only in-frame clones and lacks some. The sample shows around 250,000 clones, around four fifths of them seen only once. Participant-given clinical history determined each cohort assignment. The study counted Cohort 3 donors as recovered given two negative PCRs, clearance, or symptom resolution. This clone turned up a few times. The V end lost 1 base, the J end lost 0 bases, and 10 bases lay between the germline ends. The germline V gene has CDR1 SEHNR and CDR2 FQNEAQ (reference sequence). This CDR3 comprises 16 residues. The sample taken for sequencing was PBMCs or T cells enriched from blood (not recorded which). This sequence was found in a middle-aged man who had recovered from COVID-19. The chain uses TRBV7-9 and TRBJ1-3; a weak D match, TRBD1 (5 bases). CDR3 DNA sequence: TGTGCCAGCAGCTTAGTCGGGGGATCCTCTGGAAACACCATATATTTT. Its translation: CASSLVGGSSGNTIYF.